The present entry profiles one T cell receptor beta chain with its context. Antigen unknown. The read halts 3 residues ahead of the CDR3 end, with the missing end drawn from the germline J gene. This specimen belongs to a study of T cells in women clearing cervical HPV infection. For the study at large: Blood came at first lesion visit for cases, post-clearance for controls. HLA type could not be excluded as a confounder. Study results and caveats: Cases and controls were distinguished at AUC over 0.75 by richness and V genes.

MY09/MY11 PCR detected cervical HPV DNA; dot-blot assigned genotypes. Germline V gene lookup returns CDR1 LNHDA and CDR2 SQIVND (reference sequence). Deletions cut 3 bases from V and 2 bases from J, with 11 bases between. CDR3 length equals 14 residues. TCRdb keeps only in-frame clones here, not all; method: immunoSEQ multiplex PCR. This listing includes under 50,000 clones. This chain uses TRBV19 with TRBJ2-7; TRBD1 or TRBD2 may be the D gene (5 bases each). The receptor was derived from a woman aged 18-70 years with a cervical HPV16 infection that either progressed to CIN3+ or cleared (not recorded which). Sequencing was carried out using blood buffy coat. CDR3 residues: CASSMEAGPYEQYF. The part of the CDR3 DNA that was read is TGTGCCAGTAGTATGGAGGCAGGGCCCTACGAG.